This TCR beta chain is from a study of T cell responses to AZD1222 COVID-19 vaccine. General study points: Baseline antibody screening turned up just five to seven seropositive AZD1222 recipients. Rises in breadth and depth of Spike-specific TCRs came after two AZD1222 doses. Donors were chiefly white British, with a greater number of females, and clonal diversity was perhaps underestimated. Spike regions recognized by vaccine-associated CD4 TCRs spanned the protein, led by 160-218 and 743-854.

On this clone itself: What it binds is unknown.

Trimming removed 1 base from V and 4 bases from J; junction bases left unmatched: 9. Germline V gives CDR1 SGDLS, CDR2 YYNGEE. The CDR3 runs to 16 residues. The table came from immunoSEQ multiplex PCR; TCRdb's copy has only in-frame clones and leaves some out. The sample consists of 110,000 to 150,000 clones, 80% to 95% of them appearing once. The receptor comes from an adult in good health. The source was peripheral blood, collected on day 0 of AZD1222 vaccination. The chain recombines TRBV9 with TRBJ2-7, with 9 bases that match TRBD1. Written as DNA, the CDR3 is TGTGCCAGCAGCGTACACTCCGGGACAGGGAGATACGAGCAGTACTTC. Translation gives CASSVHSGTGRYEQYF.